One and the same sample provided the 20 T cell receptor beta chains below, sequenced in a study of shared clonotypes between healthy human individuals. Naive CD8 cells, CD45RO-negative and positively selected for CCR7, excluded terminally differentiated effector memory CD45RA+ cells. Here immunoSEQ multiplex PCR was the method, and the copy in TCRdb shows in-frame clones only, minus some. This table holds just over 2,000,000 clones, just under 95% found once. Sequencing was done on a sample of naive CD8+ T cells sorted from blood. The source of these receptors is a man aged 18 to 30 in good health.

V and J are TRBV6-5 and TRBJ2-1, with D perhaps TRBD1 (5 bases). Germline CDR1 MNHEY, CDR2 SVGAGI. Trimming removed 6 bases from V and 3 bases from J, with 9 bases in between. This CDR3 has 13 amino acids. The DNA for the CDR3 is TGTGCCAGCAGCCCGACAGACTACAATGAGCAGTTCTTC. Translated: CASSPTDYNEQFF.

The J gene is TRBJ1-5, the V gene TRBV7-2; D not resolved. Germline lookup yields CDR1 SGHTA and CDR2 FQGNSA. This CDR3 contains 15 residues. V lost 1 base to trimming and J lost 1 base, with 8 bases between them. The CDR3 is CASSLEGMSNQPQHF. CDR3 bases: TGTGCCAGCAGCTTAGAGGGTATGAGCAATCAGCCCCAGCATTTT.

This chain connects TRBV29-1 to TRBJ1-3; maybe TRBD1 (6 bases). The V end lost 4 bases, the J end lost 1 base, and 11 bases lay between the germline ends. The CDR3 runs to 14 residues. The germline CDR1 and CDR2 sequences are SQVTM and ANQGSEA. The CDR3 loop reads CSVAARGSGNTIYF. The DNA for the CDR3 is TGCAGCGTTGCAGCCAGGGGTTCTGGAAACACCATATATTTT.

The V call is TRBV11-2, the J call TRBJ2-5; the D gene is possibly TRBD1 (5 bases). Trimming pared 1 base from V and 5 bases from J, leaving 8 bases between. The CDR3 loop spans 13 amino acids. Germline CDR1 and CDR2: SGHAT and FQNNGV. The CDR3 sequence: CASSLARVETQYF. As DNA, the CDR3 is TGTGCCAGCAGCTTAGCCAGGGTTGAGACCCAGTACTTC.

In its sample, this clone was seen once. The chain combines TRBV27 with TRBJ2-5, with 10 bases matching TRBD1. This CDR3 has 15 amino acids. V dropped 1 base and J dropped 4; count of bases not matched to a gene: 3. Germline CDR1 is MNHEY and CDR2 is SMNVEV (reference sequence). The CDR3 here is CASSLLGDRGETQYF. The CDR3 DNA reads as TGTGCCAGCAGTTTATTAGGGGACAGGGGAGAGACCCAGTACTTC.

This chain links TRBV14 with TRBJ2-1, with 9 bases lining up with TRBD2. J gave up 14 bases and V 0 bases, and 11 bases lay outside the gene matches. Germline V CDR1 and CDR2: SGHDN, FVKESK. The CDR3 is made up of 15 amino acids. CDR3 sequence (DNA): TGTGCCAGCAGCCAAGATTCTAGCGGGATTTTTTACGAGTTCTTC. This translates into CASSQDSSGIFYEFF.

The chain couples TRBV11-2 to TRBJ2-7; D gene uncertain. Trimming cost V 0 bases and J 2 bases, with 8 bases left between them. Germline V CDR1 and CDR2: SGHAT, FQNNGV. There are 14 residues in the CDR3. This chain's CDR3 is CASSLDVATYEQYF. The CDR3 DNA is TGTGCCAGCAGCTTAGATGTGGCTACCTACGAGCAGTACTTC.

The rearrangement joins TRBV28 to TRBJ1-5; D ambiguous. The ends were cut back, 3 bases at V and 1 base at J, with 13 bases in the middle. This CDR3 has 16 amino acids. Per the germline V gene, CDR1 is MDHEN and CDR2 is SYDVKM. This chain's CDR3 is CASSFYPSESNQPQHF. The CDR3 nucleotides read TGTGCCAGCAGTTTCTACCCTTCTGAGAGCAATCAGCCCCAGCATTTT.

The chain is built from TRBV15 and TRBJ1-5, with D perhaps TRBD1 (5 bases). This CDR3 has 14 amino acids. V was cut by 1 base and J by 7 bases, with 11 bases left in between. Looked up from germline, CDR1 is LNHNV and CDR2 is YYDKDF (reference sequence). CDR3 DNA: TGTGCCACCAGCAGAGTGGCAGGGTACCAGCCCCAGCATTTT. This sequence encodes CATSRVAGYQPQHF.

The chain uses TRBV5-6 and TRBJ2-7; D remains unclear. Germline assignment: CDR1 SGHDT and CDR2 YYEEEE. This CDR3 has 12 residues. V gave up 4 bases and J gave up 2 bases, with 7 bases separating them. The CDR3 is CASSHTAYEQYF. The CDR3 DNA reads as TGTGCCAGCAGCCACACCGCCTACGAGCAGTACTTC.

This chain connects TRBV4-1 to TRBJ1-3; D is ambiguous. V shed 4 bases and J shed 0 bases, with 13 bases lying between them. There are 16 residues in the CDR3. Germline V CDR1 and CDR2: MGHRA, YSYEKL. This CDR3 is CASSRILTPSGNTIYF. In DNA, the CDR3 is TGCGCCAGCAGCCGTATTCTGACCCCCTCTGGAAACACCATATATTTT.

J is TRBJ2-3 and V is TRBV13, with D perhaps TRBD1 (6 bases). The CDR3 is 13 residues long. CDR1 and CDR2 from the germline V gene are PRHDT and FYEKMQ (reference sequence). The ends were cut back, 4 bases at V and 4 bases at J, with 9 bases in the middle. Here the CDR3 DNA reads TGTGCCAGCAGCTGGGGGCGGGCAGATACGCAGTATTTT. It translates to CASSWGRADTQYF.

CDR3 sequence (DNA): TGCGCCAGCAGCCAAGTTTACGACTCCTACGAGCAGTACTTC. Encoded protein: CASSQVYDSYEQYF. V usage is TRBV4-1 and J usage is TRBJ2-7; D remains unclear. The V end lost 1 base, the J end lost 0 bases, and 7 bases lay between the germline ends. The CDR3 is 14 amino acids. Germline loops: CDR1 MGHRA, CDR2 YSYEKL.

The chain recombines TRBV7-2 with TRBJ2-7, with 9 bases matching TRBD2. Germline V CDR1 and CDR2: SGHTA, FQGNSA. V lost 2 bases to trimming and J lost 4 bases; unmatched junction nucleotides: 6. CDR3 length equals 15 residues. The CDR3 sequence: CASSLFSGSQYEQYF. CDR3 bases: TGTGCCAGCAGCTTATTTAGCGGGAGTCAATACGAGCAGTACTTC.

In the case of this clone: Other DNA sequences from this sample encode an identical CDR3 as well. The chain carries TRBV9 and TRBJ2-5; D uncertain. This CDR3 contains 13 residues. Germline V lookup: CDR1 SGDLS, CDR2 YYNGEE. Trimming took off 2 bases at V and 3 bases at J, with 8 bases between the two ends. The CDR3 sequence: CASSVNREETQYF. In DNA form, the CDR3 reads TGTGCCAGCAGCGTTAACAGAGAAGAGACCCAGTACTTC.

This clone came up once. The chain uses TRBV14 and TRBJ2-1; 9 bases map to TRBD2. CDR3 size: 16 residues. Germline lookup yields CDR1 SGHDN and CDR2 FVKESK. J gave up 3 bases and V 3 bases, and 6 bases lay outside the gene matches. The CDR3 region has the DNA TGTGCCAGCAGCCAGCTATATAGCGGGAGCTACAATGAGCAGTTCTTC. Residues: CASSQLYSGSYNEQFF.

In its sample, this clone was seen once. The CDR3 spells CASSRTTWNTEAFF. The DNA of the CDR3 is TGTGCCAGCAGCCGGACAACTTGGAACACTGAAGCTTTCTTT. The gene calls are TRBV6-5 and TRBJ1-1, with D possibly TRBD1 on 5 matching bases. CDR1 is MNHEY and CDR2 is SVGAGI in the germline V gene. This CDR3 contains 14 residues. Trimming left V 6 bases short and J 1 base short, with 12 bases between.

The CDR3 sequence: CASSPRGTYYEQYF. The CDR3 DNA sequence: TGTGCCAGCAGTCCTAGAGGGACTTACTACGAGCAGTACTTC. J is TRBJ2-7 and V is TRBV9; tentative D call: TRBD2 (6 bases). Germline V gene data show CDR1 as SGDLS and CDR2 as YYNGEE. This CDR3 is built from 14 residues. Trimming took off 5 bases at V and 3 bases at J, with 15 bases between the two ends.

This clone was observed a single time. The chain employs TRBV5-6 and TRBJ2-7, with D unclear. Trimming stripped 3 bases from V and 0 bases from J, with 16 bases between. The CDR3 runs to 16 residues. The germline V gene has CDR1 SGHDT and CDR2 YYEEEE. CDR3 sequence: CASSYTLAESSYEQYF. In DNA form, the CDR3 reads TGTGCCAGCAGCTATACGTTGGCGGAAAGCTCCTACGAGCAGTACTTC.

The chain links TRBV2 to TRBJ2-7; 11 bases are a match to TRBD2. The germline V gene has CDR1 SNHLY and CDR2 FYNNEI. CDR3 length: 13 residues. The junction had 2 bases not matched to a gene; V was cut back by 8 bases and J by 2 bases. The CDR3 spells CASSSGRTYEQYF. The CDR3 DNA is TGTGCCAGCTCTAGCGGGAGGACCTACGAGCAGTACTTC.